One sample yielded the 4 T cell receptor beta chains listed below, sequenced in a study of blood T cell repertoires in COVID-19. Profiling relied on immunoSEQ multiplex PCR, and the TCRdb table lists in-frame clones only, not all of them. The sample lists just under 150,000 clones; approximately 87% were seen once. The sequencing input was peripheral blood. These receptor sequences come from a woman between 45 and 65 years old with active or convalescent COVID-19.

This CDR3 reads CASSTGTSGYNEQFF. DNA for the CDR3: TGTGCCAGCAGCACCGGGACTAGCGGATACAATGAGCAGTTCTTC. The rearrangement links TRBV6-5 to TRBJ2-1; 11 bases are shared with TRBD2. V shed 6 bases, J shed 4 bases, and the junction held 5 bases outside the gene matches. Germline V CDR1 and CDR2: MNHEY, SVGAGI. The CDR3 runs 15 residues.

The chain is built from TRBV7-3 and TRBJ2-2; the match to TRBD2 covers 8 bases. The germline CDR1 and CDR2 sequences are SGHTA and FQGTGA. The CDR3 is 16 residues long. Germline trimming cut 5 bases from V and 6 bases from J; bases unmatched to any gene: 11. In DNA, the CDR3 is TGTGCCAGCAGCATGACTAGCGCCGCCTCCGCCGGGGAGCTGTTTTTT. The encoded protein is CASSMTSAASAGELFF.

This clone was recorded only once. V and J are TRBV29-1 and TRBJ2-1; possibly TRBD2 for D (6 bases). Per the germline V gene, CDR1 is SQVTM and CDR2 is ANQGSEA. This CDR3 is 12 amino acids long. Between the trimmed V and J ends, which lost 5 bases and 9 bases, there was a span of 14 bases. As DNA, the CDR3 is TGCAGCGTTACCCGGGGGTACGGTGAGCAGTTCTTC. Protein: CSVTRGYGEQFF.

The V gene is TRBV14, the J gene TRBJ1-2; D possibly corresponds to TRBD1 (5 bases). Deletions cut 6 bases from V and 0 bases from J, with 8 bases between. The CDR3 runs to 13 residues. Per germline, CDR1 SGHDN and CDR2 FVKESK. This CDR3 is CASSPGTNYGYTF. CDR3 DNA: TGTGCCAGCAGTCCAGGGACTAACTATGGCTACACCTTC.